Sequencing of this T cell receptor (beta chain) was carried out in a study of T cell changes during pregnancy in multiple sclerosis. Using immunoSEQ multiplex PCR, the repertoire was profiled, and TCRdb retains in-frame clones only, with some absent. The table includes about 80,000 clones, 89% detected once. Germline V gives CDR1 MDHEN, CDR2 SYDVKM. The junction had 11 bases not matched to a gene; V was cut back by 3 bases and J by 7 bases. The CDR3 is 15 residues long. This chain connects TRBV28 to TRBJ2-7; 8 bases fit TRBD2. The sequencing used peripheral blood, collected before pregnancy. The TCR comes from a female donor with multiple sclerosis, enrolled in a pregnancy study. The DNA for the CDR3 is TGTGCCAGCAGTTTTAGCGGGGTATACTCCTGGGAGCAGTACTTC. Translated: CASSFSGVYSWEQYF.